This T cell receptor beta chain was identified during a study of CD8 T cells in Susac syndrome. The study's findings and limits: The study conceded that its TCR sequencing and HLA analysis involved relatively few individuals.

cDNA came from around 0.5 to 1 ug RNA primed by random hexamers. Across 54 Vbeta and 13 Jbeta, immunoSEQ multiplex PCR amplified TCR beta CDR3. Each CDR3 protein gets one entry after TCRdb re-called the immunoSEQ multiplex PCR reads with MiXCR. Among 150,000 to 200,000 distinct CDR3 sequences, 90% to 95% were seen once, and the ten largest hold roughly 0.15%. In its sample, this clonotype was seen a few times. The antigen remains unidentified. High-throughput TCR beta sequencing covered peripheral CD8+ and CD4+ T cells. TEMRA cells were FACS-enriched, with CD8+ and CD4+ T cells isolated negatively. The CDR3 runs to 13 residues. The V end was cut by 0 bases, the J end by 5 bases, with 7 bases between. Germline CDR1 and CDR2: SGHDN and FVKESK.

V and J are TRBV14 and TRBJ1-1; D is undetermined. The sample comprised CD4+ T cells from PBMCs. This sequence originates from a human donor in good health. The DNA of the CDR3 is TGTGCCAGCAGCCAAGATCTTTATACTGAAGCTTTCTTT. Its protein product is CASSQDLYTEAFF.